Given below is one TCR beta chain in context. Its antigen is as yet unknown. PCR used 60 Vbeta primers and 13 Jbeta primers. Assay: immunoSEQ multiplex PCR; the TCRdb copy retains only in-frame clones and omits some. Reported are approximately 120,000 clones; the ten largest clones contain approximately 2.6%. V lost 5 bases, J lost 6 bases, and 5 bases stayed unmatched. The germline V gene encodes CDR1 SEHNR and CDR2 FQNEAQ (reference sequence). CDR3 length: 13 amino acids. This record belongs to a study of cytomegalovirus exposure and HLA in healthy donors. Notes on the study in general: Previous analysis showed most TCR beta V segments were productive about 90% or about 30% of the time. More clonal expansion characterized HLA-associated TCR beta chains than equally common others in a later analysis. Common viral pathogens (according to a later analysis) appeared linked to several of the most significant clusters.

Material: PBMCs. The sequence was obtained from a man aged 25-45 years in good health and CMV-seronegative. The chain is built from TRBV7-9 and TRBJ2-7; TRBD1 aligns across 9 bases. CDR3 coding DNA: TGTGCCAGCAGCCCGGGACAGGGCCCCGAGCAGTACTTC. Its translation: CASSPGQGPEQYF.